The 21 T cell receptor beta chains reported below all come from one sample, sequenced in a study of cytomegalovirus exposure and HLA in healthy donors. The PCR contained 60 Vbeta and 13 Jbeta primers. Data came from immunoSEQ multiplex PCR; TCRdb stores just in-frame clones and leaves some out. Of roughly 130,000 clones in the sample, 65% to 90% are singletons; the top ten hold over 9%. The sequencing input was PBMCs. These receptors all stem from a male donor in good health and CMV-seropositive.

This sequence joins TRBV28 and TRBJ1-5; 8 positions match TRBD1. This CDR3 comprises 16 residues. The V and J ends lost 3 bases and 2 bases, in that order; junction bases with no gene match: 6. Germline V gene data show CDR1 as MDHEN and CDR2 as SYDVKM. The CDR3 sequence: CASSFPGQAGNQPQHF. CDR3 DNA: TGTGCCAGCAGTTTCCCGGGACAGGCAGGCAATCAGCCCCAGCATTTT.

This chain connects TRBV11-2 to TRBJ1-6; D ambiguous. The CDR3 is made up of 15 amino acids. The V and J ends lost 1 base and 8 bases respectively, with 12 bases between them. The germline V gene has CDR1 SGHAT and CDR2 FQNNGV. The CDR3 region is CASSLGSRSHSPLHF. CDR3 DNA sequence: TGTGCCAGCAGCTTAGGAAGCAGGTCGCATTCACCCCTCCACTTT.

The V call is TRBV30, the J call TRBJ2-5, with D uncertain. This CDR3 has 12 residues. Per the germline V gene, CDR1 is GTSNPN and CDR2 is SVGIG (reference sequence). Trimming took 0 bases from V and 5 from J, leaving 7 bases between them. The CDR3 region is CAWSVYRETQYF. CDR3 nucleotides: TGTGCCTGGAGTGTTTACCGGGAGACCCAGTACTTC.

V and J are TRBV28 and TRBJ2-7; 8 bases match TRBD2. The germline V gene has CDR1 MDHEN and CDR2 SYDVKM. V was pared by 3 bases and J by 3 bases, with 4 bases of the junction left unmatched. The CDR3 has 14 residues. CDR3 in DNA: TGTGCCAGCAGTTTCGCAGCGGGGGTCTACGAGCAGTACTTC. It codes for CASSFAAGVYEQYF.

This clone was seen a handful of times. This CDR3 reads CAISGGEIYYGYTF. As DNA, the CDR3 is TGTGCCATCAGTGGGGGGGAGATTTACTATGGCTACACCTTC. The chain links TRBV10-3 to TRBJ1-2, with D tentatively TRBD1 (5 bases). Germline values: CDR1 ENHRY, CDR2 SYGVKD. Trimming stripped 4 bases from V and 3 bases from J, with 12 bases between. The CDR3 has 14 amino acids.

The chain couples TRBV25-1 to TRBJ2-3, with 8 bases lining up with TRBD2. The germline CDR1 and CDR2 sequences are MGHDK and SYGVNS. The CDR3 has 16 amino acids. The V and J ends lost 6 bases and 0 bases, in that order; junction bases with no gene match: 8. The CDR3: CASSLPTSGSTDTQYF. CDR3 DNA: TGTGCCAGCAGCTTACCCACTAGCGGAAGCACAGATACGCAGTATTTT.

The CDR3 nucleotides read TGTGCCAGCAGCTTCACTCCGGGACTGACAAATGAGCAGTTCTTC. This codes for CASSFTPGLTNEQFF. This sequence joins TRBV7-2 and TRBJ2-1, with D tentatively TRBD2 (6 bases). The CDR3 contains 15 residues. Germline lookup yields CDR1 SGHTA and CDR2 FQGNSA. Trimming removed 3 bases at V and 7 bases at J, with 16 bases between.

This chain uses TRBV4-3 with TRBJ2-2; D gene ambiguous. CDR1 and CDR2 from the germline V gene are LGHNA and YSLEER. The CDR3 consists of 16 residues. The V end lost 0 bases, the J end lost 7 bases, and 15 bases lay between the germline ends. The CDR3 protein is CASSQEPTARGGELFF. CDR3 DNA sequence: TGCGCCAGCAGCCAAGAACCGACGGCTCGAGGCGGGGAGCTGTTTTTT.

This clone appeared a few times. The chain uses TRBV5-6 and TRBJ2-1; TRBD2 matches at 14 bases. This CDR3 contains 18 residues. CDR1 is SGHDT and CDR2 is YYEEEE in the germline V gene. Trimming removed 4 bases from V and 7 bases from J; junction bases left unmatched: 13. The chain's CDR3 is CASSPGLMGTSGRNEQFF. CDR3 bases: TGTGCCAGCAGCCCGGGACTCATGGGGACTAGCGGGAGAAATGAGCAGTTCTTC.

This clone was detected only a few times. This chain uses TRBV15 with TRBJ2-1, with 9 bases that match TRBD2. The CDR3 has 15 residues. V was clipped by 2 bases and J by 8 bases; unmatched bases: 7. Per the germline V gene, CDR1 is LNHNV and CDR2 is YYDKDF (reference sequence). CDR3 loop: CATSRRSGREDEQFF. The DNA of the CDR3 is TGTGCCACCAGCAGACGTAGCGGGAGAGAGGATGAGCAGTTCTTC.

In its sample, this clone was seen once. V and J are TRBV5-6 and TRBJ2-7; possible D gene TRBD2, 6 bases. Germline assignment: CDR1 SGHDT and CDR2 YYEEEE. The CDR3 has 14 residues. The ends were cut back, 1 base at V and 4 bases at J, with 12 bases in the middle. The CDR3 protein is CASSLSAGTYEQYF. Written as DNA, the CDR3 is TGTGCCAGCAGCTTGAGCGCGGGGACTTACGAGCAGTACTTC.

The V and J genes are TRBV7-9 and TRBJ2-7, with 7 bases matching TRBD1. The CDR3 runs to 14 residues. Germline loops: CDR1 SEHNR, CDR2 FQNEAQ (reference sequence). The junction had 4 bases not matched to a gene; V was cut back by 3 bases and J by 2 bases. The chain's CDR3 is CASSLGDSTYEQYF. In DNA form, the CDR3 reads TGTGCCAGCAGCTTGGGGGACAGTACCTACGAGCAGTACTTC.

This clone was recorded a few times. The chain links TRBV6-6 to TRBJ2-7; 10 bases match TRBD2. Germline assignment: CDR1 MNHNY and CDR2 SVGAGI (reference sequence). With V trimmed by 3 bases and J by 2 bases, 4 bases remained unmatched. This CDR3 contains 15 residues. CDR3 in DNA: TGTGCCAGCAGTTATTCCCTAGCGGGAGCCTACGAGCAGTACTTC. Protein sequence: CASSYSLAGAYEQYF.

The rearrangement links TRBV29-1 to TRBJ2-7; 10 bases map to TRBD1. CDR3 length: 13 residues. The germline V gene encodes CDR1 SQVTM and CDR2 ANQGSEA. V gave up 7 bases and J gave up 4 bases; unmatched junction bases: 7. The CDR3, as DNA: TGCAGCGCTGGACAGGGGGAGAAATACGAGCAGTACTTC. It translates to CSAGQGEKYEQYF.

This clone was counted only a few times. This chain joins TRBV6-4 and TRBJ2-5; 16 bases are shared with TRBD2. The CDR3 has 17 residues. V lost 7 bases to trimming and J lost 4 bases; unmatched junction nucleotides: 9. Germline CDR1 is MRHNA and CDR2 is SNTAGT. The CDR3: CASNAGTSGRAIETQYF. The CDR3 DNA sequence: TGTGCCAGCAACGCCGGGACTAGCGGGAGGGCCATAGAGACCCAGTACTTC.

The chain joins TRBV7-9 to TRBJ1-2, with 10 bases aligning to TRBD1. The CDR3 is 12 amino acids. In germline, CDR1 is SEHNR, CDR2 FQNEAQ (reference sequence). V was pared by 7 bases and J by 9 bases, with 5 bases of the junction left unmatched. This chain's CDR3 is CASTPDRGSYTF. The DNA for the CDR3 is TGTGCCAGCACCCCGGACAGGGGGAGCTACACCTTC.

This rearrangement joins TRBV19 to TRBJ2-7; the match to TRBD1 covers 8 bases. Germline lookup yields CDR1 LNHDA and CDR2 SQIVND (reference sequence). This CDR3 has 14 residues. The ends lost 3 bases at V and 1 base at J; junction bases unmatched: 2. CDR3 region: CASSMGTGSYEQYF. The CDR3 DNA follows: TGTGCCAGTAGTATGGGGACAGGTTCCTACGAGCAGTACTTC.

This rearrangement joins TRBV27 to TRBJ1-4; 9 nucleotides line up with TRBD1. The CDR3 runs to 16 residues. CDR1 is MNHEY and CDR2 is SMNVEV in the germline V gene (reference sequence). With V trimmed by 6 bases and J by 5 bases, 10 bases remained unmatched. CDR3 nucleotides: TGTGCCAGCAGCCCCTCGGGGACAGGGTGGAATGAAAAACTGTTTTTT. Amino acid sequence: CASSPSGTGWNEKLFF.

The chain is built from TRBV15 and TRBJ2-1; 7 bases are a match to TRBD2. The CDR3 length is 14 residues. Germline V gives CDR1 LNHNV, CDR2 YYDKDF (reference sequence). The V segment lost 0 bases and the J segment 9 bases; nucleotides outside the gene matches: 5. CDR3 amino acids: CATSRDWGGIEQFF. The CDR3 DNA is TGTGCCACCAGCAGAGATTGGGGAGGGATTGAGCAGTTCTTC. Looking up the rest from reference TRBV15 and TRBJ2-1 gives the full variable domain: DAMVIQNPRYQVTQFGKPVTLSCSQTLNHNVMYWYQQKSSQAPKLLFHYYDKDFNNEADTPDNFQSRRPNTSFCFLDIRSPGLGDTAMYLCATSRDWGGIEQFFGPGTRLTVL.

CDR3 sequence: CASSVGTGGFEQYF. DNA for the CDR3: TGTGCCAGCAGTGTTGGGACAGGGGGCTTCGAGCAGTACTTC. J is TRBJ2-7 and V is TRBV27; 12 positions agree with TRBD1. The CDR3 has 14 residues. V lost 5 bases to trimming and J lost 6 bases; unmatched junction nucleotides: 5. Germline V gene lookup returns CDR1 MNHEY and CDR2 SMNVEV (reference sequence).

The chain joins TRBV7-9 to TRBJ2-5, with D possibly TRBD2 on 5 matching bases. The CDR3 runs 13 residues. V gave up 5 bases and J gave up 7 bases, with 14 bases separating them. Germline CDR1 SEHNR, CDR2 FQNEAQ (reference sequence). The CDR3 region is CASSRFEDWTQYF. DNA for the CDR3: TGTGCCAGCAGCCGTTTCGAGGACTGGACCCAGTACTTC. Filled out from reference TRBV7-9 and TRBJ2-5, the complete variable domain reads DTGVSQNPRHKITKRGQNVTFRCDPISEHNRLYWYRQTLGQGPEFLTYFQNEAQLEKSRLLSDRFSAERPKGSFSTLEIQRTEQGDSAMYLCASSRFEDWTQYFGPGTRLLVL.